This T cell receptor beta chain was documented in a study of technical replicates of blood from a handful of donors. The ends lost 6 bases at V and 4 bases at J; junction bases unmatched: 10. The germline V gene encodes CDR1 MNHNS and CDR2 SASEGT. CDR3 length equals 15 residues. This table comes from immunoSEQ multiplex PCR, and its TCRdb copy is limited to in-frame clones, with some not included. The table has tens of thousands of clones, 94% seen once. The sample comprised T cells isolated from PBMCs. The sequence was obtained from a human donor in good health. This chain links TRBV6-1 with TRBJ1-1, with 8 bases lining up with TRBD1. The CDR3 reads CASRLNRGGFTEAFF. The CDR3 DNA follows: TGTGCCAGCAGGCTGAACAGGGGGGGATTCACTGAAGCTTTCTTT.